Listed here are 10 T cell receptor beta chains from one sample, sequenced in a study of blood T cell repertoires in COVID-19 (dated by TCRdb to 2018 to 2021). The protocol used for the library was the immunoSEQ multiplex PCR assay. TCRdb took this table from immuneACCESS and kept in-frame rearrangements with V and J called. Such tables lack part of the clones; where checked against another copy, unresolved V genes explain under half of the gap, and the rest is unexplained. The sample table shows 95,000 to 150,000 clones, and around 81% are seen once. The ten largest clones take up around 4.1% of the sample. The specimen sequenced was peripheral blood. Source of these receptors: a woman aged 45-59 years with acute or convalescent COVID-19.

This chain uses TRBV9 with TRBJ2-5; 9 bases are shared with TRBD2. V was pared by 0 bases and J by 5 bases, with 2 bases of the junction left unmatched. Germline-derived CDR1 and CDR2 are SGDLS and YYNGEE. The CDR3 totals 14 residues. CDR3 protein: CASSVDTSGETQYF. The CDR3 region has the DNA TGTGCCAGCAGCGTAGATACTAGCGGGGAGACCCAGTACTTC.

The chain combines TRBV28 with TRBJ2-1; the match to TRBD2 covers 9 bases. Germline CDR1 and CDR2: MDHEN and SYDVKM. After removal of 7 bases from V and 6 bases from J, the junction contained 4 bases not matched to a gene. There are 13 residues in the CDR3. CDR3 in amino acids: CASMRGGRNEQFF. The CDR3 coding sequence is TGTGCCAGCATGCGGGGGGGCCGCAATGAGCAGTTCTTC.

The rearrangement joins TRBV25-1 to TRBJ1-4; maybe TRBD1 (5 bases). V lost 2 bases to trimming and J lost 5 bases, with 18 bases between them. The CDR3 contains 17 residues. The germline gives CDR1 MGHDK, CDR2 SYGVNS. The CDR3 reads CASSEIGVSSRNEKLFF. The DNA for the CDR3 is TGTGCCAGCAGTGAAATAGGGGTCAGTTCAAGGAATGAAAAACTGTTTTTT.

The genes are TRBV6-2 or TRBV6-3 and TRBJ2-1; TRBD2 matches 10 bases. V lost 6 bases to trimming and J lost 6 bases; unmatched junction nucleotides: 5. The CDR3 length is 14 residues. Germline V gene lookup returns CDR1 MNHEY and CDR2 SVGEGT. The DNA of the CDR3 is TGTGCCAGCAGCCCTAGCGGGAGAGGCAATGAGCAGTTCTTC. This sequence encodes CASSPSGRGNEQFF.

The rearrangement links TRBV19 to TRBJ1-5; TRBD1 might be the D (6 bases). V was pared by 5 bases and J by 1 base, with 9 bases between. CDR1 is LNHDA and CDR2 is SQIVND in the germline V gene (reference sequence). The CDR3 totals 14 residues. This CDR3 is CASSSQGSNQPQHF. The CDR3 nucleotides read TGTGCCAGTAGTTCACAGGGAAGCAATCAGCCCCAGCATTTT.

The rearrangement uses TRBV19 and TRBJ1-5; 7 bases fit TRBD1. Germline-derived CDR1 and CDR2 are LNHDA and SQIVND (reference sequence). CDR3 length: 13 amino acids. After removal of 5 bases from V and 6 bases from J, the junction contained 4 bases not matched to a gene. This CDR3 is CASSATGVQPQHF. CDR3 coding DNA: TGTGCCAGTAGTGCAACAGGGGTTCAGCCCCAGCATTTT.

This sequence joins TRBV5-4 and TRBJ1-2, with D perhaps TRBD1 (6 bases). Trimming stripped 4 bases from V and 0 bases from J, with 16 bases between. The CDR3 has 16 residues. Looked up from germline, CDR1 is SGHNT and CDR2 is YYREEE (reference sequence). CDR3 bases: TGTGCCAGCAGCCCGACCGGGACACGGACTAACTATGGCTACACCTTC. This translates into CASSPTGTRTNYGYTF.

V and J are TRBV5-1 and TRBJ2-5, with TRBD1 matching 8 bases. The V gene end was trimmed by 4 bases and the J gene end by 2 bases; junction bases not matched to a gene: 10. The V gene's germline CDR1 is SGHRS and CDR2 YFSETQ. The CDR3 length is 16 residues. As DNA, the CDR3 is TGCGCCAGCAGCCACGGGACAGGCATGTCTCAAGAGACCCAGTACTTC. Amino acids: CASSHGTGMSQETQYF.

This clone was recorded a few times. The chain uses TRBV3-1 (or the pseudogene TRBV3-2) and TRBJ1-4; D remains ambiguous. The CDR3 consists of 15 residues. Germline CDR1 is LGHDT and CDR2 is YNNKEL (reference sequence). V gave up 4 bases and J gave up 8 bases, with 17 bases separating them. The CDR3 spells CASSLKTRAGEKLFF. The CDR3 nucleotides read TGTGCCAGCAGCCTTAAGACTAGAGCCGGCGAAAAACTGTTTTTT.

This clone appeared a single time. The CDR3 loop is CASRRQVASYNSPLHF. The CDR3 coding sequence is TGTGCCAGCAGGAGACAGGTAGCCTCCTATAATTCACCCCTCCACTTT. This rearrangement joins TRBV5-8 to TRBJ1-6; possibly TRBD1 for D (6 bases). With 5 bases removed from V and 0 bases from J, the gap between germline ends came to 12 bases. This CDR3 is 16 amino acids long. Looked up from germline, CDR1 is SGHTS and CDR2 is YDEGEE. The full variable domain, in which reference TRBV5-8 and TRBJ1-6 provide the parts outside the CDR3, is EAGVTQSPTHLIKTRGQQATLRCSPISGHTSVYWYQQALGLGLQFLLWYDEGEERNRGNFPPRFSGRQFPNYSSELNVNALELEDSALYLCASRRQVASYNSPLHFGNGTRLTVT.